This T cell receptor (beta chain) appears in the sequencing data of a study of cytomegalovirus exposure and HLA in healthy donors. PCR amplification relied on 60 Vbeta primers (plus 13 Jbeta primers). Sequencing was performed with immunoSEQ multiplex PCR; in TCRdb, only in-frame clones are kept and a portion is missing. The data hold approximately 130,000 clones, with around 71% observed a single time. This CDR3 comprises 14 residues. Trimming pared 6 bases from V and 7 bases from J, leaving 19 bases between. Germline V gene sequence: CDR1 MNHEY, CDR2 SVGAGI. This clone appeared once. The source of this sequence is a woman in her sixties in good health and CMV-seropositive. The sample comprised PBMCs. The chain couples TRBV6-5 to TRBJ2-7; a possible D gene is TRBD2 (6 bases). The CDR3 DNA sequence: TGTGCCAGCAGCGGACTAACTGGGGGTATAGAGCAGTACTTC. This translates into CASSGLTGGIEQYF.